This is a list of T cell receptor beta chains from one sample in a study of blood T cell repertoires in COVID-19. Libraries were prepared by immunoSEQ multiplex PCR; TCRdb keeps only in-frame clonotypes and omits some of them. The sample contains about 160,000 clones, 84% of which appear only once. Sequencing was carried out using PBMCs or T cells enriched from blood (not recorded which). These receptor sequences come from a woman aged 45-59 years who had recovered from COVID-19. The CDR3 runs from the conserved cysteine through the conserved F or W. A D gene is named only where the DNA matches it firmly. Size values are once, few and many counts, or a class for expanded clones, and some rows have none.

TRBD1	TRBJ1-1	17	-	TRBV5-6	CASSPGGWTGLNTEAFF	TGTGCCAGCAGCCCGGGGGGGTGGACAGGACTGAACACTGAAGCTTTCTTT
-	TRBJ2-1	15	-	TRBV7-8	CASSPLRERTNEQFF	TGTGCCAGCAGTCCTCTTAGGGAGAGGACCAATGAGCAGTTCTTC
TRBD1	TRBJ1-1	15	few	TRBV4-3	CASSAQTGVGTEAFF	TGCGCCAGCAGCGCGCAGACAGGGGTAGGCACTGAAGCTTTCTTT
TRBD2	TRBJ2-7	14	-	TRBV7-9	CASSLLAGTYEQYF	TGTGCCAGCAGCTTACTAGCGGGGACCTACGAGCAGTACTTC
-	TRBJ2-7	14	-	TRBV6-2/TRBV6-3	CASSYEPVSYEQYF	TGTGCCAGCAGTTACGAACCAGTCTCCTACGAGCAGTACTTC
-	TRBJ2-7	13	-	TRBV27	CASSSIGPYEQYF	TGTGCCAGCAGTTCCATCGGTCCCTACGAGCAGTACTTC
-	TRBJ2-7	15	-	TRBV11-3	CASSLEAGYGYEQYF	TGTGCCAGCAGCTTAGAAGCAGGGTACGGGTACGAGCAGTACTTC
TRBD2	TRBJ2-5	16	-	TRBV7-2	CASSGSGRLSQETQYF	TGTGCCAGCAGCGGTAGCGGGAGACTATCTCAAGAGACCCAGTACTTC
-	TRBJ2-1	15	-	TRBV7-9	CASSPQRHSYNEQFF	TGTGCCAGCAGCCCCCAGCGGCACTCCTACAATGAGCAGTTCTTC
TRBD1	TRBJ1-4	15	-	TRBV19	CASSIGQGAWDKLFF	TGTGCCAGTAGTATAGGACAGGGGGCTTGGGACAAACTGTTTTTT
-	TRBJ2-5	15	-	TRBV10-3	CAISESEGVGETQYF	TGTGCCATCAGTGAGTCGGAAGGGGTCGGGGAGACCCAGTACTTC
-	TRBJ2-7	15	few	TRBV7-2	CASSLAGGSTYEQYF	TGTGCCAGCAGCTTAGCAGGGGGTAGTACCTACGAGCAGTACTTC
TRBD1	TRBJ1-4	15	-	TRBV5-6	CASTLEGQGGEKLFF	TGTGCCAGCACGTTAGAGGGACAGGGAGGAGAAAAACTGTTTTTT
TRBD1	TRBJ1-4	15	-	TRBV7-9	CASSSLDRMSEKLFF	TGTGCCAGCAGCTCCCTGGACAGGATGAGCGAAAAACTGTTTTTT
-	TRBJ2-6	16	few	TRBV7-2	CASSLQGPAGANVLTF	TGTGCCAGCAGCTTACAGGGCCCAGCTGGGGCCAACGTCCTGACTTTC
-	TRBJ2-3	16	-	TRBV2	CASSDLPKGGTDTQYF	TGTGCCAGCAGTGATCTTCCCAAGGGGGGCACAGATACGCAGTATTTT
-	TRBJ1-4	15	-	TRBV27	CASSPHTAQNEKLFF	TGTGCCAGCAGTCCCCATACAGCTCAGAATGAAAAACTGTTTTTT
TRBD1	TRBJ1-6	15	once	TRBV5-1	CASSKNTGGGSPLHF	TGCGCCAGCAGCAAAAACACAGGGGGCGGTTCACCCCTCCACTTT
TRBD1	TRBJ1-6	16	-	TRBV5-1	CASSLPGQGGSSPLHF	TGCGCCAGCAGCTTGCCGGGACAGGGAGGAAGTTCACCCCTCCACTTT
-	TRBJ2-1	14	-	TRBV3-1/TRBV3-2	CASSQGSVAGEQFF	TGTGCCAGCAGCCAAGGGTCCGTAGCTGGCGAGCAGTTCTTC